Listed here is a single T cell receptor (beta chain). No antigen is known for it. What was sequenced were expressed TCRB transcripts, since all of the isolated RNA had been reverse transcribed. It was found that naive, central memory and regulatory T cell samples averaged roughly 3.5 million reads. Sequencing used immunoSEQ multiplex PCR; TCRdb keeps in-frame clones, though not all of them. The sample carries about 140,000 clones, roughly 10% recorded once. This CDR3 contains 15 residues. Trimming stripped 4 bases from V and 0 bases from J, with 11 bases between. From germline, CDR1 is SGHRS and CDR2 YFSETQ. This sample is drawn from a study of beta chain features in type 1 diabetes. Looking at the study overall: Age and gender were similar between patients and healthy donors, as were cell yields. Study outcomes and limitations: Patients with type 1 diabetes carried fewer insertions and had more deletions at their VDJ junctions. These data did not resolve whether HLA type affects TCRB rearrangement.

The receptor was isolated from a woman in her 40s in good health. The sample comprised central memory CD4+ T cells from blood. The chain joins TRBV5-1 to TRBJ1-5; D is perhaps TRBD1 (6 bases). The CDR3 loop reads CASSEQGHSNQPQHF. The CDR3 nucleotides read TGCGCCAGCAGCGAACAGGGCCATAGCAATCAGCCCCAGCATTTT.